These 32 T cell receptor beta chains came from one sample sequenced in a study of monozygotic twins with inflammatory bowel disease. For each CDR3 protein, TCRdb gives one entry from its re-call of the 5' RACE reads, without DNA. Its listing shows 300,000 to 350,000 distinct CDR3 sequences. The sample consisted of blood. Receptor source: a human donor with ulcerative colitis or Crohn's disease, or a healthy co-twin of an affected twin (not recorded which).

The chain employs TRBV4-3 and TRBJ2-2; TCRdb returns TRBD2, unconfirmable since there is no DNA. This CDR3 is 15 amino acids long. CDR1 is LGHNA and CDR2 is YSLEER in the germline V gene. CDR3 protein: CASSHRGPNTGELFF.

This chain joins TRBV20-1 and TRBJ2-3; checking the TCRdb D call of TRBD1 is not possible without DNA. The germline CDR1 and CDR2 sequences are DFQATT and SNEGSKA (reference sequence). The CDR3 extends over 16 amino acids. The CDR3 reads CSAPNRRDEYTDTQYF.

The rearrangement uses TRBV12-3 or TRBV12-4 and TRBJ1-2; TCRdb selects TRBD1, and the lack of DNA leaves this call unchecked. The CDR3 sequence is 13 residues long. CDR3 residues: CASSLGTGAGYTF.

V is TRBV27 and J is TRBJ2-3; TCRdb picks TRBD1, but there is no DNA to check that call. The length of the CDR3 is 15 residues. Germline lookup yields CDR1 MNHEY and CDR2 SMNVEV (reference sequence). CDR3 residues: CASSPGTVSTDTQYF.

The CDR3 loop reads CASSLPGDYEQYF. The chain recombines TRBV6-6 with TRBJ2-7; checking the TCRdb D call of TRBD1 is not possible without DNA. The CDR3 totals 13 residues. CDR1 and CDR2 from the germline V gene are MNHNY and SVGAGI (reference sequence).

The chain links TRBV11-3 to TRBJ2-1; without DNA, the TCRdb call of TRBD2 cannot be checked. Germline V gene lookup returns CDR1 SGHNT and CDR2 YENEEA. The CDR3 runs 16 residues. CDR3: CASSPSGQSSYNEQFF.

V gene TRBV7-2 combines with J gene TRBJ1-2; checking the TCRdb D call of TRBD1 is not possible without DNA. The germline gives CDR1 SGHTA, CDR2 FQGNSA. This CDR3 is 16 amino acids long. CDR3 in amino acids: CASSLDGTAITYGYTF. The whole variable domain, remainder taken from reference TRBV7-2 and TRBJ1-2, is GAGVSQSPSNKVTEKGKDVELRCDPISGHTALYWYRQSLGQGLEFLIYFQGNSAPDKSGLPSDRFSAERTGGSVSTLTIQRTQQEDSAVYLCASSLDGTAITYGYTFGSGTRLTVV.

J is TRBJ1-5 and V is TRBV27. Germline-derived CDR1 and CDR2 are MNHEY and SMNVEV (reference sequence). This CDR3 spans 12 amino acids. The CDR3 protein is CASRGIGQPQHF.

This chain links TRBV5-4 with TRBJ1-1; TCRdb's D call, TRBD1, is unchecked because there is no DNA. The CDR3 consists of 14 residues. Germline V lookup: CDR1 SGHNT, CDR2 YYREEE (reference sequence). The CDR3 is CASSFDRGITEAFF.

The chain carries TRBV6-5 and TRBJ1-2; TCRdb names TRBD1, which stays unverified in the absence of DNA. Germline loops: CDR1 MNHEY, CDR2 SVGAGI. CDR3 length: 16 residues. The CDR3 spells CASSYSRAGGYYGYTF.

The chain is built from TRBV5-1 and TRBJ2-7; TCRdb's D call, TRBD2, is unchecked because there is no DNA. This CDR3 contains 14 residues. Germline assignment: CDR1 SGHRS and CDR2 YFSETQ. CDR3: CASSLPSASYEQYF.

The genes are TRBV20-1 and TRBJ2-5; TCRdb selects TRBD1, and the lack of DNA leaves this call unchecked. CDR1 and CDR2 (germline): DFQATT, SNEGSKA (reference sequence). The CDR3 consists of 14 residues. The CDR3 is CSARRGASQETQYF.

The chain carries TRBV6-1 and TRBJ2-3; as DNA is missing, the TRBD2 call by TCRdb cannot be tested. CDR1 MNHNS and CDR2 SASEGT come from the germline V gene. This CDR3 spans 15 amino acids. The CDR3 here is CASSRQRRGTDTQYF.

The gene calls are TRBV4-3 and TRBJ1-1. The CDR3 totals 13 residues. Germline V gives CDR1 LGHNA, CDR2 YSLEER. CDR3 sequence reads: CASSQDKNTEAFF.

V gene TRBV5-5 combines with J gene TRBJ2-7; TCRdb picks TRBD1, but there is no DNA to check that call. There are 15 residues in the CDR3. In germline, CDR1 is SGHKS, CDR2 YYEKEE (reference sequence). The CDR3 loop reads CASSAGLGQTYEQYF. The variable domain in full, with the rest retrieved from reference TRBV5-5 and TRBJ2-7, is DAGVTQSPTHLIKTRGQQVTLRCSPISGHKSVSWYQQVLGQGPQFIFQYYEKEERGRGNFPDRFSARQFPNYSSELNVNALLLGDSALYLCASSAGLGQTYEQYFGPGTRLTVT.

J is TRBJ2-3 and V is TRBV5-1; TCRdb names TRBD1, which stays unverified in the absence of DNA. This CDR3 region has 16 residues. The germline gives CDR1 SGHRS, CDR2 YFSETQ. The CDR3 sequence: CASSFWTGGFADTQYF.

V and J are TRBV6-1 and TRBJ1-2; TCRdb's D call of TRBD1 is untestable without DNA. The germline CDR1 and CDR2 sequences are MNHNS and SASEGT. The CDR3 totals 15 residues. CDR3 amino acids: CASRLGQGANYGYTF.

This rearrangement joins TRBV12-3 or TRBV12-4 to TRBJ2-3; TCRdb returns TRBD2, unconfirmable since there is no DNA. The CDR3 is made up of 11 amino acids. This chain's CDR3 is CASRTRGTQYF.

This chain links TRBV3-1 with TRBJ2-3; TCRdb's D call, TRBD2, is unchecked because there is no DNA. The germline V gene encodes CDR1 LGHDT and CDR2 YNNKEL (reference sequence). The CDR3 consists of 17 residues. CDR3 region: CASSRLGAAIGTDTQYF.

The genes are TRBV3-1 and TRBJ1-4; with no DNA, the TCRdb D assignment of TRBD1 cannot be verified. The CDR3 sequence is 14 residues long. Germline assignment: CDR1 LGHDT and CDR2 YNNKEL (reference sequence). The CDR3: CASSQEGGGEKLFF. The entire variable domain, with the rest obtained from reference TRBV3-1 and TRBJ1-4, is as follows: DTAVSQTPKYLVTQMGNDKSIKCEQNLGHDTMYWYKQDSKKFLKIMFSYNNKELIINETVPNRFSPKSPDKAHLNLHINSLELGDSAVYFCASSQEGGGEKLFFGSGTQLSVL.

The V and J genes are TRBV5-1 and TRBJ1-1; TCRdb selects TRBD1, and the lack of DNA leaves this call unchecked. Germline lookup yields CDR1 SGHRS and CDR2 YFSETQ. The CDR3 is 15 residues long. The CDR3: CASSLTPTANIEAFF.

The CDR3 sequence is CSALRTGRDQPQHF. The V call is TRBV20-1, the J call TRBJ1-5; absent DNA, TCRdb's TRBD1 call cannot be checked. This CDR3 is built from 14 residues. In germline, CDR1 is DFQATT, CDR2 SNEGSKA (reference sequence).

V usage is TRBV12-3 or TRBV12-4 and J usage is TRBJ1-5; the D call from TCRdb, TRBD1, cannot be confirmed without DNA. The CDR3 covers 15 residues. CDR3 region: CASSDGQGRNQPQHF.

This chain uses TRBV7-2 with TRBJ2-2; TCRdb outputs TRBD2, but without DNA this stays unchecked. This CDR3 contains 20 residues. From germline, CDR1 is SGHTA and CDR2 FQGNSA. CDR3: CASSRWPGLAGASNTGELFF.

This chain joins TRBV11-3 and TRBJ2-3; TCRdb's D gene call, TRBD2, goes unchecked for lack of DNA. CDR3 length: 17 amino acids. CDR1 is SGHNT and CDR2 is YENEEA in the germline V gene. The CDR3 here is CASSPGLAGTATDTQYF.

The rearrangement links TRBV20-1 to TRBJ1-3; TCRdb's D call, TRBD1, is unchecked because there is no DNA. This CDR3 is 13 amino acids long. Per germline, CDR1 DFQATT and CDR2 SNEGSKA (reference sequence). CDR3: CSASPTSTGTEYF.

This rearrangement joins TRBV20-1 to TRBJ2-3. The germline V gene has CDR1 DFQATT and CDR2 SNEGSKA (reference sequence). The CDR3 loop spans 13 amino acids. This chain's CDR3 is CSARVPSTDTQYF.

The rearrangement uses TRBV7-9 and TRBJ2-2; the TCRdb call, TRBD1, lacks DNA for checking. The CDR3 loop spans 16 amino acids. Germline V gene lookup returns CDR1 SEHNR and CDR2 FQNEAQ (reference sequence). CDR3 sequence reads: CASSVPGQGHTGELFF.

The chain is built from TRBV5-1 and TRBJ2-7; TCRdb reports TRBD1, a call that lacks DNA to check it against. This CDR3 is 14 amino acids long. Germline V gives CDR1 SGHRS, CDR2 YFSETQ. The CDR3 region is CASRYPGLGNEQYF.

The chain's CDR3 is CASSTTGAGELFF. V gene TRBV19 combines with J gene TRBJ2-2; TCRdb lists TRBD2, though no DNA is available to test this call. This CDR3 comprises 13 residues. Germline assignment: CDR1 LNHDA and CDR2 SQIVND (reference sequence).

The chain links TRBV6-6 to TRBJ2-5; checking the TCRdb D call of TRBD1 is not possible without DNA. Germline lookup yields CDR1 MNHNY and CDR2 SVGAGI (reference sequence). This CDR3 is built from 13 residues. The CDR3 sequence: CASSRQGIETQYF.

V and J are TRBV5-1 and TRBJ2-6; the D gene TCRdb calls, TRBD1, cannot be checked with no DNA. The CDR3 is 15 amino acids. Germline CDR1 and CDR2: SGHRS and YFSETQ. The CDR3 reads CASGTANSGANVLTF. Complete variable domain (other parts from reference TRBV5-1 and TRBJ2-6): KAGVTQTPRYLIKTRGQQVTLSCSPISGHRSVSWYQQTPGQGLQFLFEYFSETQRNKGNFPGRFSGRQFSNSRSEMNVSTLELGDSALYLCASGTANSGANVLTFGAGSRLTVL.